A selection of T cell receptor beta chains follows, all from one sample in a study of monozygotic twins with inflammatory bowel disease. TCRdb re-called the 5' RACE reads and shows each CDR3 protein once, DNA omitted. The sample's table shows 400,000 or so distinct CDR3 sequences. The sample comprised blood. The source is a human donor with ulcerative colitis or Crohn's disease, or a healthy co-twin of an affected twin (not recorded which). CDR3s include the opening cysteine and the closing phenylalanine or tryptophan.

J gene: TRBJ2-3
V gene: TRBV7-9
CDR3 protein: CASSIRGAGAEDTQYF

J gene: TRBJ1-5
V gene: TRBV20-1
CDR3 protein: CSAPPAERNQPQHF

J gene: TRBJ1-2
V gene: TRBV7-2
CDR3 protein: CASSLGHNQNYGYTF

J gene: TRBJ2-2
V gene: TRBV7-2
CDR3 protein: CASSLFPGFGELFF

J gene: TRBJ1-1
V gene: TRBV9
CDR3 protein: CASSPRTSRGTEAFF

J gene: TRBJ2-7
V gene: TRBV11-1
CDR3 protein: CASSLTMASGFSSSYEQYF

J gene: TRBJ2-1
V gene: TRBV18
CDR3 protein: CASSPPSQGGPEQFF

J gene: TRBJ1-6
V gene: TRBV11-2
CDR3 protein: CASSPAVHNSPLHF

J gene: TRBJ1-1
V gene: TRBV7-2
CDR3 protein: CASSFLQGTLNTEAFF

J gene: TRBJ1-2
V gene: TRBV6-1
CDR3 protein: CASSDPYRGFGYGYTF

J gene: TRBJ2-7
V gene: TRBV20-1
CDR3 protein: CSARDKGTPPYEQYF

J gene: TRBJ1-1
V gene: TRBV18
CDR3 protein: CASGQDNMNTEAFF

J gene: TRBJ2-5
V gene: TRBV5-1
CDR3 protein: CASSFTSGRQETQYF

J gene: TRBJ2-5
V gene: TRBV4-2
CDR3 protein: CASSLTMVGETQYF

J gene: TRBJ1-5
V gene: TRBV18
CDR3 protein: CASSPYSMYSNQPQHF

J gene: TRBJ1-1
V gene: TRBV5-1
CDR3 protein: CASSSMNEGLGSTEAFF

J gene: TRBJ2-1
V gene: TRBV5-1
CDR3 protein: CASSLAPWGAGALNEQFF

J gene: TRBJ2-3
V gene: TRBV28
CDR3 protein: CASSPGGLAGGGDTQYF

J gene: TRBJ1-1
V gene: TRBV4-1
CDR3 protein: CASSQEGLLMNTEAFF

J gene: TRBJ2-7
V gene: TRBV28
CDR3 protein: CASSLQGALTEQYF

J gene: TRBJ2-1
V gene: TRBV18
CDR3 protein: CASSAPGGAEQFF

J gene: TRBJ2-7
V gene: TRBV6-1
CDR3 protein: CASSPALGQTYEQYF

J gene: TRBJ2-7
V gene: TRBV3-1
CDR3 protein: CASSQETRGLAVYEQYF

J gene: TRBJ2-5
V gene: TRBV12-3/TRBV12-4
CDR3 protein: CASSRGRQETQYF

J gene: TRBJ2-7
V gene: TRBV20-1
CDR3 protein: CSARAGLAIPYEQYF

J gene: TRBJ1-5
V gene: TRBV6-1
CDR3 protein: CASSFGGLGEPQHF

J gene: TRBJ2-7
V gene: TRBV6-1
CDR3 protein: CASTDPTSGTGVYEQYF

J gene: TRBJ1-1
V gene: TRBV11-1
CDR3 protein: CASSRQLMNTEAFF

J gene: TRBJ1-1
V gene: TRBV27
CDR3 protein: CASSPQHAEAFF

J gene: TRBJ1-4
V gene: TRBV3-1
CDR3 protein: CASSQEQFTNEKLFF

J gene: TRBJ2-5
V gene: TRBV20-1
CDR3 protein: CSARHQTAARAETQYF

J gene: TRBJ1-2
V gene: TRBV7-9
CDR3 protein: CASSRQGAIDGYTF

J gene: TRBJ1-4
V gene: TRBV29-1
CDR3 protein: CSVRQGANEKLFF

J gene: TRBJ1-5
V gene: TRBV7-3
CDR3 protein: CASSSPLDRSNQPQHF

J gene: TRBJ1-1
V gene: TRBV9
CDR3 protein: CASSVATGNTEAFF

J gene: TRBJ2-1
V gene: TRBV12-3/TRBV12-4
CDR3 protein: CASKAGTSADNEQFF

J gene: TRBJ2-1
V gene: TRBV7-7
CDR3 protein: CASSETGAVYNEQFF

J gene: TRBJ1-5
V gene: TRBV20-1
CDR3 protein: CSARMAGNQPQHF

J gene: TRBJ2-6
V gene: TRBV3-1
CDR3 protein: CASSITGAGANVLTF

J gene: TRBJ1-6
V gene: TRBV7-2
CDR3 protein: CASVGSSYNSPLHF

J gene: TRBJ1-6
V gene: TRBV5-1
CDR3 protein: CASSLRWGSDSPLHF

J gene: TRBJ2-1
V gene: TRBV30
CDR3 protein: CAWSRGSGSYNEQFF

J gene: TRBJ1-1
V gene: TRBV20-1
CDR3 protein: CSARDTPGAFF

J gene: TRBJ1-1
V gene: TRBV5-1
CDR3 protein: CASSSTGETEAFF